These 18 T cell receptor beta chains share one sample of origin, sequenced in a study of graft-versus-host responses after intestinal transplantation. The antigens these receptors bind are not known. The repertoire was sequenced with immunoSEQ multiplex PCR; TCRdb's copy has only in-frame clones and lacks some. In the table there are about 92,000 clones, about 93% of which are singletons. The sample was unstimulated CD8+ T cells sorted from spleen or lymph node cells, taken before intestinal transplant. The receptors come from a human donor who received an intestinal transplant.

The chain has TRBV6-1 and TRBJ1-5; D possibly corresponds to TRBD1 (5 bases). Trimming removed 3 bases at V and 0 bases at J, with 12 bases between. The CDR3 covers 16 residues. CDR1 is MNHNS and CDR2 is SASEGT in the germline V gene. The CDR3 protein is CASSDWTRYSNQPQHF. Here the CDR3 DNA reads TGTGCCAGCAGTGATTGGACACGGTATAGCAATCAGCCCCAGCATTTT.

The rearrangement joins TRBV9 to TRBJ2-1, with D uncertain. From germline, CDR1 is SGDLS and CDR2 YYNGEE. The CDR3 runs to 14 residues. Trimming left V 4 bases short and J 3 bases short, with 11 bases between. The CDR3 sequence is CASSSRLYYNEQFF. CDR3 in DNA: TGTGCCAGCAGCTCCCGACTCTACTACAATGAGCAGTTCTTC.

This chain uses TRBV6-6 with TRBJ2-3, with 10 nucleotides matching TRBD2. After removal of 10 bases from V and 1 base from J, the junction contained 5 bases not matched to a gene. This CDR3 has 14 residues. Germline CDR1 is MNHNY and CDR2 is SVGAGI (reference sequence). The CDR3, as DNA: TGTGCCATCTCCGGGACTAGCGGCACAGATACGCAGTATTTT. Residues: CAISGTSGTDTQYF.

Comment on this clone: This CDR3 is also generated by other DNA sequences in the sample. The rearrangement links TRBV27 to TRBJ1-5; no definite D call. V shed 3 bases and J shed 1 base, with 7 bases lying between them. Germline V CDR1 and CDR2: MNHEY, SMNVEV (reference sequence). The CDR3 extends over 14 amino acids. DNA of the CDR3: TGTGCCAGCAGTTTTACGGGGAGCAATCAGCCCCAGCATTTT. It encodes CASSFTGSNQPQHF.

This chain connects TRBV11-3 to TRBJ2-3, with a possible D match to TRBD1 (5 bases). The V gene lost 5 bases and the J gene lost 5 bases, with 8 bases spanning the gap. This CDR3 spans 12 amino acids. Germline lookup yields CDR1 SGHNT and CDR2 YENEEA. CDR3 loop: CASSQGVDTQYF. The CDR3 region has the DNA TGTGCCAGCAGCCAGGGCGTAGATACGCAGTATTTT. The variable domain in full, completed from reference TRBV11-3 and TRBJ2-3, reads EAGVVQSPRYKIIEKKQPVAFWCNPISGHNTLYWYLQNLGQGPELLIRYENEEAVDDSQLPKDRFSAERLKGVDSTLKIQPAELGDSAVYLCASSQGVDTQYFGPGTRLTVL.

V and J are TRBV9 and TRBJ1-1, with TRBD1 as a possible D gene (6 bases). This CDR3 is 14 amino acids long. Trimming pared 4 bases from V and 1 base from J, leaving 11 bases between. Per the germline V gene, CDR1 is SGDLS and CDR2 is YYNGEE. CDR3 protein: CASSTQGENTEAFF. The DNA for the CDR3 is TGTGCCAGCAGCACACAGGGCGAGAACACTGAAGCTTTCTTT.

V gene TRBV30 combines with J gene TRBJ2-5, with no clear D. CDR1 is GTSNPN and CDR2 is SVGIG in the germline V gene (reference sequence). V shed 5 bases and J shed 5 bases, with 6 bases lying between them. The CDR3 is 10 residues long. The DNA for the CDR3 is TGTGCCTGGCTCCGGGAGACCCAGTACTTC. Protein product: CAWLRETQYF.

Here the CDR3 DNA reads TGTGCCAGCAGCGTAGGGGACAGCAGCTCCTACGAGCAGTACTTC. This translates into CASSVGDSSSYEQYF. V usage is TRBV9 and J usage is TRBJ2-7; 7 nucleotides line up with TRBD1. Germline lookup yields CDR1 SGDLS and CDR2 YYNGEE. The CDR3 contains 15 residues. With 0 bases clipped from V and 0 bases from J, the junction kept 3 bases outside the gene matches.

This chain connects TRBV4-1 to TRBJ2-1; possibly TRBD2 for D (6 bases). The CDR3 extends over 16 amino acids. Trimming pared 4 bases from V and 0 bases from J, leaving 13 bases between. Germline CDR1 MGHRA, CDR2 YSYEKL. CDR3 DNA sequence: TGCGCCAGCAGCCCCCCCGCGGGGAGCTCCTACAATGAGCAGTTCTTC. Encoded protein: CASSPPAGSSYNEQFF.

V and J are TRBV5-1 and TRBJ2-7; 7 bases match TRBD1. V lost 2 bases and J lost 7; bases outside the gene matches: 9. This CDR3 comprises 14 residues. Germline CDR1 SGHRS, CDR2 YFSETQ. As DNA, the CDR3 is TGCGCCAGCAGCTTTGACAGGGCGTATCAGGAGCAGTACTTC. This codes for CASSFDRAYQEQYF.

Only one count was recorded for this clone. This chain connects TRBV5-1 to TRBJ1-2; 10 nucleotides match TRBD1. The CDR3 is made up of 15 amino acids. After removal of 4 bases from V and 2 bases from J, the junction contained 5 bases not matched to a gene. Per the germline V gene, CDR1 is SGHRS and CDR2 is YFSETQ. This CDR3 is CASSLGQGENYGYTF. For the CDR3, the DNA is TGCGCCAGCAGCCTCGGACAGGGGGAAAACTATGGCTACACCTTC.

The chain uses TRBV7-7 and TRBJ2-1, with TRBD1 matching 9 bases. Germline CDR1 reads SSHAT; CDR2 reads FNYEAQ (reference sequence). The CDR3 is 16 amino acids. The trim removed 1 base at V and 6 bases at J, leaving 7 bases unmatched. CDR3 DNA: TGTGCCAGCAGCTTAGGGCCGGGACAGGGAGGCAATGAGCAGTTCTTC. Protein sequence: CASSLGPGQGGNEQFF.

The chain has TRBV7-5 and TRBJ2-7; the listed D gene, TRBD1, was not tested against the DNA. TRBV7-5 is a recognized pseudogene. The CDR3 contains 14 residues. DNA for the CDR3: TGTGTCAGAAGAGCCGGGACAGACACCTACGAGCAGTACTTC. It yields the protein CVRRAGTDTYEQYF.

The V gene is TRBV13, the J gene TRBJ2-2; D is unclear. Germline CDR1 PRHDT, CDR2 FYEKMQ (reference sequence). The ends were cut back, 1 base at V and 5 bases at J, with 14 bases in the middle. This CDR3 spans 16 amino acids. In nucleotides, the CDR3 is TGTGCCAGCAGCTTAGAAGATCGGGCGTCGACCGGGGAGCTGTTTTTT. Its translation: CASSLEDRASTGELFF.

The rearrangement uses TRBV7-9 and TRBJ2-1; D possibly uses TRBD1 or TRBD2 (5 bases each). Per germline, CDR1 SEHNR and CDR2 FQNEAQ (reference sequence). There are 12 residues in the CDR3. Trimming took 9 bases from V and 6 from J, leaving 12 bases between them. CDR3 in amino acids: CARPRGSNEQFF. The CDR3 DNA sequence: TGTGCCAGACCGAGGGGTTCCAATGAGCAGTTCTTC.

V usage is TRBV7-9 and J usage is TRBJ1-2; D uncertain. The CDR3 has 13 residues. Germline V lookup: CDR1 SEHNR, CDR2 FQNEAQ (reference sequence). V lost 5 bases and J lost 7, with 14 bases in between. The CDR3 DNA sequence: TGTGCCAGCAGCCCCCCGACAAGGGCTGGCTACACCTTC. Encoded protein: CASSPPTRAGYTF.

This chain uses TRBV27 with TRBJ1-5; 9 bases map to TRBD1. Losses at the gene ends were 2 bases for V and 5 bases for J; bases not matched to a gene: 1. CDR1 and CDR2 from the germline V gene are MNHEY and SMNVEV (reference sequence). The CDR3 is 14 amino acids. CDR3 sequence: CASSLGDRDQPQHF. The CDR3 coding sequence is TGTGCCAGCAGTTTAGGGGACAGGGATCAGCCCCAGCATTTT.

This chain links TRBV27 with TRBJ2-7; 11 positions agree with TRBD1. There are 15 residues in the CDR3. Germline CDR1 reads MNHEY; CDR2 reads SMNVEV (reference sequence). J lost 0 bases, V lost 5 bases, and 3 bases had no gene match. The CDR3: CASSHGTGGSYEQYF. The DNA of the CDR3 is TGTGCCAGCAGTCACGGGACAGGGGGCTCCTACGAGCAGTACTTC.